Each of the 5 T cell receptor beta chains below was sequenced from the same sample in a study of shared clonotypes between healthy human individuals. Profiled with immunoSEQ multiplex PCR; TCRdb holds only in-frame clones, not every one. The repertoire holds some 2,000,000 clones, with 95% as singletons. The material sequenced was naive CD4+ T cells sorted from blood. Subset of the sample: CD45RA+ positively selected. These receptor sequences come from a man between 18 and 29 years old in good health.

This chain connects TRBV19 to TRBJ2-5, with D perhaps matching TRBD1 (5 bases). The CDR3 covers 15 residues. Per the germline V gene, CDR1 is LNHDA and CDR2 is SQIVND (reference sequence). V gave up 1 base and J gave up 1 base, with 10 bases separating them. The CDR3 here is CASSIGRARQETQYF. CDR3 nucleotides: TGTGCCAGTAGTATAGGCAGGGCTCGCCAAGAGACCCAGTACTTC.

The chain combines TRBV7-2 with TRBJ2-3; D remains ambiguous. The CDR3 is made up of 14 amino acids. CDR1 is SGHTA and CDR2 is FQGNSA in the germline V gene. The V end was cut by 0 bases, the J end by 4 bases, with 8 bases between. The CDR3 DNA follows: TGTGCCAGCAGCTTAGCCGGCAGTTCAGATACGCAGTATTTT. Protein sequence: CASSLAGSSDTQYF.

This chain uses TRBV10-1 with TRBJ1-1; no clear D gene. The CDR3 contains 13 residues. Trimming removed 3 bases at V and 1 base at J, with 6 bases between. Looked up from germline, CDR1 is WNHNN and CDR2 is SYGVQD (reference sequence). Here the CDR3 reads CASSDVRNTEAFF. CDR3 sequence (DNA): TGCGCCAGCAGTGACGTTCGGAACACTGAAGCTTTCTTT.

The CDR3 DNA is TGCGCCAGCAGCAAGCGGGGACAGCTACTGGACGAGCAGTACTTC. The encoded protein is CASSKRGQLLDEQYF. This chain connects TRBV5-1 to TRBJ2-7; TRBD1 or TRBD2 may be the D gene (7 bases each). V lost 4 bases and J 5 bases, leaving 19 bases between the germline ends. Germline values: CDR1 SGHRS, CDR2 YFSETQ. This CDR3 contains 15 residues.

This clone showed up just once. The chain links TRBV5-1 to TRBJ2-7, with 8 bases fitting TRBD1. The J segment lost 4 bases and the V segment lost 3 bases, leaving 6 bases of the junction unmatched. The germline gives CDR1 SGHRS, CDR2 YFSETQ. The CDR3 extends over 14 amino acids. CDR3 amino acids: CASSSGQGNYEQYF. CDR3 nucleotide sequence: TGCGCCAGCAGCTCCGGACAGGGAAATTACGAGCAGTACTTC.